This T cell receptor beta chain was sequenced in a study of T cells after yellow fever vaccination. Broader study findings: A large majority of primary-vaccination clones showed up again after the booster (roughly 96% CD4, 75% to 90% CD8).

They built TCR cDNA with 5'RACE template switching, a step that put in a universal primer site and UMIs. TCRdb ran MiXCR on the 5' RACE reads and lists one entry per CDR3 protein. The table shows some 220,000 distinct CDR3 sequences, with 3% to 3.5% occurring only once. From germline, CDR1 is SGHRS and CDR2 YFSETQ. V was clipped by 3 bases and J by 3 bases; unmatched bases: 7. The CDR3 is 15 amino acids. This clonotype was seen at least ten times. Antigen specificity is unknown. The sample was CD4+ T cells sorted from PBMCs, taken 10 days after the yellow fever booster vaccination. This chain joins TRBV5-1 and TRBJ2-7, with 9 bases lining up with TRBD2. The sequence came from a man between 18 and 29 years old who received the YFV17D yellow fever vaccine. Written as DNA, the CDR3 is TGCGCCAGCAGCTGGGATAGCGGGGGCAGCTACGAGCAGTACTTC. Its protein is CASSWDSGGSYEQYF. Full variable domain (remainder filled in from reference TRBV5-1 and TRBJ2-7): KAGVTQTPRYLIKTRGQQVTLSCSPISGHRSVSWYQQTPGQGLQFLFEYFSETQRNKGNFPGRFSGRQFSNSRSEMNVSTLELGDSALYLCASSWDSGGSYEQYFGPGTRLTVT.